Listed here are 6 T cell receptor beta chains from one sample, sequenced in a study of blood T cells in healthy people across ages. It was with a sample-barcoded 5' primer and a J-beta primer mix that a second PCR of roughly 7 to 12 cycles was run. One entry per CDR3 protein results from TCRdb running MiXCR on the 5' RACE reads. Here the sample spans 600,000 to 1,000,000 distinct CDR3 sequences, 58% being singletons. The sequenced material came from blood. The receptor source for this set is a man aged 25-40 years in good health.

DNA of the CDR3: TGTGCCAGCAGTGACGTGGCAGGGGCCACTGAAGCTTTCTTT. Encoded protein: CASSDVAGATEAFF. The chain employs TRBV2 and TRBJ1-1, with a tentative D call TRBD1 (6 bases). V gave up 3 bases and J gave up 4 bases, with 12 bases separating them. CDR3 length: 14 residues. Per germline, CDR1 SNHLY and CDR2 FYNNEI.

This chain uses TRBV9 with TRBJ1-2; maybe TRBD1 (5 bases). This CDR3 has 14 residues. Deletions cut 4 bases from V and 4 bases from J, with 14 bases between. CDR1 and CDR2 from the germline V gene are SGDLS and YYNGEE. CDR3 loop: CASSSTGGGYGYTF. CDR3 sequence (DNA): TGTGCCAGCAGCTCAACCGGGGGGGGCTATGGCTACACCTTC.

This clonotype was counted only a few times. This chain connects TRBV13 to TRBJ2-1; D remains ambiguous. Germline V gene lookup returns CDR1 PRHDT and CDR2 FYEKMQ (reference sequence). Trimming pared 1 base from V and 12 bases from J, leaving 7 bases between. This CDR3 has 11 amino acids. The DNA for the CDR3 is TGTGCCAGCAGCTTAGCCCGTATGCAGTTCTTC. Protein product: CASSLARMQFF.

This chain joins TRBV7-3 and TRBJ1-1, with TRBD1 matching 9 bases. The CDR3 sequence is 14 residues long. V lost 6 bases, J lost 6 bases, and 8 bases stayed unmatched. CDR1 and CDR2 from the germline V gene are SGHTA and FQGTGA. CDR3 protein: CASSLGQGMAEAFF. The CDR3 coding sequence is TGTGCCAGCAGTTTGGGACAGGGAATGGCTGAAGCTTTCTTT.

In this sample, this clonotype turned up a few times. The chain employs TRBV29-1 and TRBJ2-7, with 10 nucleotides matching TRBD1. This CDR3 has 17 amino acids. Germline CDR1 and CDR2: SQVTM and ANQGSEA. J was trimmed by 4 bases and V by 0 bases; bases with no gene match: 12. The CDR3, as DNA: TGCAGCGTTGAAGAGAGACAGGGGGCCGGGAATTATTACGAGCAGTACTTC. Its protein is CSVEERQGAGNYYEQYF.

The chain uses TRBV20-1 and TRBJ1-5, with 7 bases identical to TRBD1. Germline V gene lookup returns CDR1 DFQATT and CDR2 SNEGSKA (reference sequence). V lost 5 bases to trimming and J lost 7 bases; unmatched junction nucleotides: 17. This CDR3 is 16 amino acids long. The CDR3 loop reads CSAARDRRSPGQPQHF. Written as DNA, the CDR3 is TGCAGTGCTGCCCGGGACAGACGCTCCCCGGGGCAGCCCCAGCATTTT.